This TCR beta chain derives from a study of T cell repertoires in cytomegalovirus infection. In the study overall: Public TCR beta signature analysis indicated the presence of both CMV infection and matching HLA type. Study results and caveats: Carriage of CMV together with the relevant HLA was identifiable through cumulative public TCR beta family frequency.

TCRdb called the reads again in MiXCR, with one record for every CDR3 protein. The profile shows 250,000 to 300,000 distinct CDR3 sequences, approximately 22% of them singletons. With respect to this clonotype: Its antigen is unidentified.

CDR1 is SGHTA and CDR2 is FQGNSA in the germline V gene. The CDR3 contains 14 residues. J was trimmed by 10 bases and V by 6 bases; bases with no gene match: 7. The TCR sequence derives from a human donor in good health (CMV status not recorded). Some clones in this sample may be carry-over from other donors' samples. Sequencing used cultured PBMCs, obtained from culture after CMV antigen stimulation. The chain uses TRBV7-2 and TRBJ1-6; 9 nucleotides agree with TRBD1. For the CDR3, the DNA is TGTGCCAGCAGGGGACAGGGAAGCAGGTCACCCCTCCACTTT. It is translated as CASRGQGSRSPLHF.